This paragraph reports one T cell receptor beta chain. Its antigen is undetermined. The germline V gene has CDR1 SQVTM and CDR2 ANQGSEA. CDR3 length: 14 amino acids. Trimming at V came to 7 bases and at J to 7 bases, leaving 13 bases not matched to a gene. The source of the sample is a study of T cells in lung cancer brain metastases. Sequencing was performed with immunoSEQ multiplex PCR; in TCRdb, only in-frame clones are kept and a portion is missing. The table has about a thousand clones, roughly 80% seen once. Broader study findings: Unique productive clones were significantly fewer in brain metastases: median around 1,500 versus 5,000.

The receptor was derived from a woman aged 70 to 79 with non-small cell lung cancer that had spread to the brain. Specimen: tumor tissue from a brain metastasis. The rearrangement uses TRBV29-1 and TRBJ2-1, with 7 nucleotides matching TRBD2. CDR3 bases: TGCAGCGAAGGCACGGGGGGTGGTTGGAATGAGCAGTTCTTC. The encoded protein is CSEGTGGGWNEQFF.